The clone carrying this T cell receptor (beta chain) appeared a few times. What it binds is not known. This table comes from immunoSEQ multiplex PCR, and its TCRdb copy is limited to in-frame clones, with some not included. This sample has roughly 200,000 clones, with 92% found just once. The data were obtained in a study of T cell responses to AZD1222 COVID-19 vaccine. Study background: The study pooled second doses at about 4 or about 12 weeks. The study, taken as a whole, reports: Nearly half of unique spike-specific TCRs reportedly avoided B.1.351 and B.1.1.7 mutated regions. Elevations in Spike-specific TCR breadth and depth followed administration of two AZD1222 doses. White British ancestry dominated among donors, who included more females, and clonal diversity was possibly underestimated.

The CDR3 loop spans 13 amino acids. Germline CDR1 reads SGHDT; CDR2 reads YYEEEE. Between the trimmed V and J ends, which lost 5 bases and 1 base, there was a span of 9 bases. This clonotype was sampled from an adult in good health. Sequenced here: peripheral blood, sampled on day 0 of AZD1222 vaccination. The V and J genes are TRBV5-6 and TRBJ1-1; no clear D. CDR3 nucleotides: TGTGCCAGCAGTTTGAGTCCGAACACTGAAGCTTTCTTT. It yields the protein CASSLSPNTEAFF.